Following are 5 T cell receptor beta chains from one sample sequenced in a study of tumor and adjacent non-tumor tissue in lung cancer. No cell sorting was done before RNA was extracted from the tissue. This non-tumor lung sample came from over 3 cm beyond the tumor edge. A modified ARM-PCR protocol with three rounds of nested PCR amplified TCRbeta. TCRdb itself ran the multiplex PCR reads through MiXCR, one entry per CDR3 protein. The sample comprises roughly 120,000 distinct CDR3 sequences, about 63% of which are singletons, and roughly 20% rests with the top ten. Sample: distant non-tumor lung tissue. These receptor sequences come from a man aged 55 to 70 with non-small cell lung cancer.

The table lists this clonotype with a few counts. V is TRBV6-5 and J is TRBJ1-2; TRBD1 matches 8 bases. The CDR3 length is 12 residues. The junction had 4 bases not matched to a gene; V was cut back by 6 bases and J by 7 bases. Germline V gene lookup returns CDR1 MNHEY and CDR2 SVGAGI. The CDR3 sequence: CASSETGVGYTF. In DNA form, the CDR3 reads TGTGCCAGCAGCGAGACAGGGGTTGGCTACACCTTC.

In this sample, this clonotype turned up a few times. V is TRBV19 and J is TRBJ1-2, with D possibly matching TRBD1 (5 bases). This CDR3 comprises 12 residues. CDR1 and CDR2 from the germline V gene are LNHDA and SQIVND (reference sequence). V lost 6 bases, J lost 8 bases, and 13 bases lay in between. Here the CDR3 DNA reads TGTGCCAGTAGCCGGCAGGGAGTGGGCTACACCTTC. Its protein product is CASSRQGVGYTF.

This clonotype has only one observation. With a much larger clone just one base away, this may be a read error. The genes are TRBV5-4 and TRBJ2-2; a possible D gene is TRBD1 (6 bases). The V gene lost 2 bases and the J gene lost 0 bases, with 8 bases spanning the gap. CDR1 is SGHNT, CDR2 YYREEE, per germline (reference sequence). The CDR3 contains 15 residues. The CDR3 reads CASSFRGANTGELFF. For the CDR3, the DNA is TGTGCCAGCAGCTTCAGGGGTGCGAACACCGGGGAGCTGTTTTTT.

As regards this clonotype: A clone one base away is much larger, so this may be a read error. The chain carries TRBV2 and TRBJ2-1, with 11 bases lining up with TRBD1. Looked up from germline, CDR1 is SNHLY and CDR2 is FYNNEI. The CDR3 sequence is 14 residues long. For the CDR3, the DNA is TGTGCCAGCAGACAGGACAGGGGGCTTAATGAGCAGTCCTTC. Encoded protein: CASRQDRGLNEQSF.

The chain recombines TRBV30 with TRBJ2-2; no clear D gene. This CDR3 contains 12 residues. V was cut by 6 bases and J by 2 bases, with 7 bases left in between. Germline V gene sequence: CDR1 GTSNPN, CDR2 SVGIG (reference sequence). CDR3 loop: CACPDNTGELFF. CDR3 DNA sequence: TGTGCCTGTCCCGATAACACCGGGGAGCTGTTTTTT.